This TCR beta chain was observed in a study of T cell changes during pregnancy in multiple sclerosis. Measured with immunoSEQ multiplex PCR; TCRdb has only the in-frame clones, and not every one. The table shows 55,000 to 65,000 clones, with 90% to 95% occurring only once. This clone has a single count. The V gene's germline CDR1 is SGHTS and CDR2 YDEGEE. Unmatched junction bases numbered 5, after V lost 4 bases and J lost 5 bases. There are 13 residues in the CDR3. V gene TRBV5-8 combines with J gene TRBJ2-5; 7 bases are shared with TRBD1. This receptor was identified in a female donor with multiple sclerosis, enrolled in a pregnancy study. Sample: peripheral blood, taken in the first trimester of pregnancy. The CDR3 protein is CASSNTGVETQYF. The CDR3 DNA reads TGTGCCAGCAGCAATACAGGGGTTGAGACCCAGTACTTC.